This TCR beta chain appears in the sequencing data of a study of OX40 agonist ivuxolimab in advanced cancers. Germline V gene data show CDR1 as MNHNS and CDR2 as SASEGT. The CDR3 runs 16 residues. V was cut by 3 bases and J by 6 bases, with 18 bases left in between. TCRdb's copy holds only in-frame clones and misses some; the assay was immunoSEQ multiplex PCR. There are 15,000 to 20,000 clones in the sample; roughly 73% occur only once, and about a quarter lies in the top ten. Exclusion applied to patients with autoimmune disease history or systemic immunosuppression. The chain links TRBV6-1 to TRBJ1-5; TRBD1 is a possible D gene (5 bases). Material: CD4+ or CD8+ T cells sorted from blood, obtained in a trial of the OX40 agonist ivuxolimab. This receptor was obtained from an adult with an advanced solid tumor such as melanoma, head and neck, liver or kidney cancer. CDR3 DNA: TGTGCCAGCAGTGATGACCAGGGAATCTATCGTCAGCCCCAGCATTTT. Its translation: CASSDDQGIYRQPQHF.